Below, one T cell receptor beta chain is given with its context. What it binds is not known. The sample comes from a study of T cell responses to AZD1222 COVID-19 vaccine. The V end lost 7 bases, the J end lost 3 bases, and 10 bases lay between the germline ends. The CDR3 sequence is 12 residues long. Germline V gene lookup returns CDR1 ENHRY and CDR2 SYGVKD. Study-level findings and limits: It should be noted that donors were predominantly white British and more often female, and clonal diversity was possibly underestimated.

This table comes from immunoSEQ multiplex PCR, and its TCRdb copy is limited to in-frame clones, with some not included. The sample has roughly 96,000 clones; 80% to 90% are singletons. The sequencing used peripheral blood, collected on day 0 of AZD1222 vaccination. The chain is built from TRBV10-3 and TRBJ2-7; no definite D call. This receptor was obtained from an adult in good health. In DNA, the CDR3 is TGTGCCATCACAGGTGGCGGCTACGAGCAGTACTTC. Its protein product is CAITGGGYEQYF.